This T cell receptor beta chain is from a study of CD8 T cells in Susac syndrome. Both CD4+ and CD8+ T cells were negatively isolated, and TEMRA cells underwent FACS enrichment. CDR1 and CDR2 (germline): SGHVS, FNYEAQ. This CDR3 has 12 amino acids. Trimming shortened V by 2 bases and J by 9 bases, and 8 bases separated the two germline ends. Random-hexamer reverse transcription was applied to about 0.45 to 1 ug RNA. TCRdb re-derived calls from the immunoSEQ multiplex PCR reads in MiXCR, one entry per CDR3 protein. The sample lists tens of thousands of distinct CDR3 sequences; roughly nine tenths were seen once.

The chain has TRBV7-6 and TRBJ2-1; unclear D gene. This clonotype was sampled from a human donor with multiple sclerosis. The sample comprised CD8+ T cells from PBMCs. CDR3: CASSLLGLEQFF. For the CDR3, the DNA is TGTGCCAGCAGCTTACTTGGTCTTGAGCAGTTCTTC.